One and the same sample provided the 23 T cell receptor beta chains below, sequenced in a study of blood T cell repertoires in COVID-19. TCRdb's copy holds only in-frame clones and misses some; the assay was immunoSEQ multiplex PCR. The table shows about 83,000 clones, with about four fifths occurring only once. What was sequenced was peripheral blood. These receptors were obtained from a woman of 80 years or more with acute or convalescent COVID-19.

The V and J genes are TRBV5-6 and TRBJ1-2; D ambiguous. The V gene's germline CDR1 is SGHDT and CDR2 YYEEEE. Trimming left V 1 base short and J 6 bases short, with 19 bases between. The CDR3 has 16 amino acids. The CDR3 protein is CASSLPLRALGDGYTF. For the CDR3, the DNA is TGTGCCAGCAGCTTGCCCCTCCGGGCCCTCGGGGATGGCTACACCTTC.

The V call is TRBV27, the J call TRBJ1-1; no definite D call. CDR3 length equals 16 residues. V was trimmed by 7 bases and J by 1 base, leaving 19 bases between them. Germline V gene sequence: CDR1 MNHEY, CDR2 SMNVEV (reference sequence). The CDR3 DNA is TGTGCCAGCATTCCCTATAGCGGTAGCGGGAACACTGAAGCTTTCTTT. As protein: CASIPYSGSGNTEAFF.

Only a few counts were recorded for this clone. The rearrangement joins TRBV5-4 to TRBJ1-2, with D hard to call. Germline V lookup: CDR1 SGHNT, CDR2 YYREEE (reference sequence). The V end was cut by 4 bases, the J end by 6 bases, with 13 bases between. This CDR3 comprises 13 residues. For the CDR3, the DNA is TGTGCCAGCAGCACGGGAACCTATAATGGCTACACCTTC. Amino acid sequence: CASSTGTYNGYTF.

The V call is TRBV7-8, the J call TRBJ1-2; no clear D gene. The V and J ends lost 1 base and 4 bases respectively, with 4 bases between them. The CDR3 runs 12 residues. Germline V CDR1 and CDR2: SGHVS, FQNEAQ. The CDR3 DNA reads as TGTGCCAGCAGCTTAGACAGCTATGGCTACACCTTC. Its translation: CASSLDSYGYTF.

The chain recombines TRBV18 with TRBJ2-7; the match to TRBD1 covers 9 bases. Trimming at V came to 0 bases and at J to 2 bases, leaving 2 bases not matched to a gene. Germline assignment: CDR1 KGHSH and CDR2 LQKENI. The CDR3 contains 15 residues. This CDR3 reads CASSPPGQGAYEQYF. The CDR3 nucleotides read TGTGCCAGCTCACCACCGGGACAGGGCGCCTACGAGCAGTACTTC.

The J gene is TRBJ1-5, the V gene TRBV6-5; D is unresolved. Trimming pared 2 bases from V and 4 bases from J, leaving 9 bases between. CDR1 is MNHEY, CDR2 SVGAGI, per germline. This CDR3 comprises 14 residues. Here the CDR3 DNA reads TGTGCCAGCAGTTACGGTGGAGGGAATCAGCCCCAGCATTTT. As protein: CASSYGGGNQPQHF.

The V and J genes are TRBV11-2 and TRBJ2-3, with 7 bases matching TRBD1. From germline, CDR1 is SGHAT and CDR2 FQNNGV. V gave up 0 bases and J gave up 1 base; unmatched junction bases: 4. The CDR3 sequence is 16 residues long. CDR3 nucleotides: TGTGCCAGCAGCTTAGAAGGGGGCGCGGGCACAGATACGCAGTATTTT. This encodes CASSLEGGAGTDTQYF.

The chain uses TRBV3-1 (or the pseudogene TRBV3-2) and TRBJ1-2; D gene unclear. Between the trimmed V and J ends, which lost 0 bases and 3 bases, there was a span of 8 bases. The CDR3 runs 14 residues. Germline V CDR1 and CDR2: LGHDT, YNNKEL (reference sequence). CDR3: CASSQEGRDYGYTF. CDR3 DNA: TGTGCCAGCAGCCAAGAAGGGAGGGACTATGGCTACACCTTC.

The rearrangement links TRBV6-5 to TRBJ1-2; a possible D gene is TRBD1 (5 bases). Germline loops: CDR1 MNHEY, CDR2 SVGAGI. The CDR3 consists of 13 residues. Trimming took off 4 bases at V and 3 bases at J, with 9 bases between the two ends. CDR3 DNA sequence: TGTGCCAGCAGTTCGACAGACGACTATGGCTACACCTTC. Translated: CASSSTDDYGYTF.

J is TRBJ1-1 and V is TRBV5-1; D is unresolved. Per the germline V gene, CDR1 is SGHRS and CDR2 is YFSETQ. The length of the CDR3 is 13 residues. V was cut by 4 bases and J by 7 bases, with 14 bases left in between. CDR3 sequence: CASSLEGSLEAFF. The CDR3 bases are TGCGCCAGCAGCCTCGAGGGATCCCTTGAAGCTTTCTTT.

In the case of this clone: The sample holds other DNA sequences that translate to the same CDR3. The chain couples TRBV27 to TRBJ2-5; TRBD1 is a possible D gene (5 bases). V gave up 0 bases and J gave up 3 bases, with 5 bases separating them. Germline CDR1 is MNHEY and CDR2 is SMNVEV (reference sequence). CDR3 size: 13 residues. The CDR3 DNA is TGTGCCAGCAGTTTATCAGGGGAAGAGACCCAGTACTTC. Translating it yields CASSLSGEETQYF.

The V gene is TRBV6-6, the J gene TRBJ2-5, with no clear D. V was cut by 5 bases and J by 3 bases, with 4 bases left in between. Germline V gene sequence: CDR1 MNHNY, CDR2 SVGAGI (reference sequence). The CDR3 length is 11 residues. The CDR3, as DNA: TGTGCCAGCAGTCCAAAAGAGACCCAGTACTTC. This translates into CASSPKETQYF.

The chain combines TRBV28 with TRBJ1-5, with 9 nucleotides matching TRBD1. Germline lookup yields CDR1 MDHEN and CDR2 SYDVKM. The CDR3 consists of 13 residues. Trimming at V came to 8 bases and at J to 3 bases, leaving 2 bases not matched to a gene. CDR3 amino acids: CASGTGNNQPQHF. CDR3 DNA: TGTGCCAGCGGGACAGGGAACAATCAGCCCCAGCATTTT.

In its sample, this clone was seen many times. This rearrangement joins TRBV29-1 to TRBJ2-5, with TRBD1 matching 10 bases. The CDR3 is 15 residues long. Germline trimming cut 1 base from V and 4 bases from J; bases unmatched to any gene: 6. Germline-derived CDR1 and CDR2 are SQVTM and ANQGSEA. The CDR3 sequence: CSVEGDRGRGETQYF. CDR3 nucleotides: TGCAGCGTTGAAGGTGACAGGGGGCGAGGAGAGACCCAGTACTTC.

The rearrangement uses TRBV28 and TRBJ1-2; 7 bases align to TRBD1. CDR1 is MDHEN and CDR2 is SYDVKM in the germline V gene. Trimming took 6 bases from V and 3 from J; bases not matched to a gene: 13. CDR3 length: 16 residues. Written as DNA, the CDR3 is TGTGCCAGCAGCGTGGGAGGAGGGGGCAAGGACTATGGCTACACCTTC. Its protein is CASSVGGGGKDYGYTF.

V is TRBV6-1 and J is TRBJ2-7; 8 positions match TRBD2. V trimming: 3 bases; J trimming: 2 bases; junction bases outside the gene matches: 9. Germline assignment: CDR1 MNHNS and CDR2 SASEGT. This CDR3 region has 16 residues. The CDR3 DNA reads TGTGCCAGCAGTGACGGGGGGGCGGTAGGGACCTACGAGCAGTACTTC. Residues: CASSDGGAVGTYEQYF.

This clone was seen only a few times. This chain links TRBV3-1 (or the pseudogene TRBV3-2) with TRBJ2-2; 7 bases map to TRBD2. CDR1 is LGHDT, CDR2 YNNKEL, per germline (reference sequence). Trimming at V came to 4 bases and at J to 1 base, leaving 9 bases not matched to a gene. The CDR3 loop spans 17 amino acids. The CDR3 sequence is CASSPYRGGGNTGELFF. As DNA, the CDR3 is TGTGCCAGCAGCCCGTATCGAGGCGGGGGGAACACCGGGGAGCTGTTTTTT.

The chain carries TRBV6-5 and TRBJ2-5, with TRBD2 matching over 11 bases. The germline V gene has CDR1 MNHEY and CDR2 SVGAGI. The CDR3 has 15 residues. The V gene end was trimmed by 6 bases and the J gene end by 2 bases; junction bases not matched to a gene: 5. CDR3 residues: CASSLAGGRQETQYF. For the CDR3, the DNA is TGTGCCAGCAGCCTAGCGGGGGGTAGGCAAGAGACCCAGTACTTC.

The chain carries TRBV30 and TRBJ1-1; 7 bases line up with TRBD1. Per germline, CDR1 GTSNPN and CDR2 SVGIG (reference sequence). Trimming at V came to 1 base and at J to 11 bases, leaving 10 bases not matched to a gene. The CDR3 runs 13 residues. CDR3 DNA: TGTGCCTGGAGTGCTGGGACAGAAGCTTGCGCTTTCTTT. Protein: CAWSAGTEACAFF.

This clone has only a few counts. The rearrangement uses TRBV15 and TRBJ1-1; a weak D match, TRBD1 (5 bases). The CDR3 consists of 16 residues. Trimming removed 0 bases at V and 1 base at J, with 12 bases between. Germline V gene lookup returns CDR1 LNHNV and CDR2 YYDKDF (reference sequence). CDR3 in amino acids: CATSRDLDIANTEAFF. In nucleotides, the CDR3 is TGTGCCACCAGCAGAGATCTGGACATAGCGAACACTGAAGCTTTCTTT.

The chain carries TRBV19 and TRBJ1-1; D is possibly TRBD1 (5 bases). Trimming pared 1 base from V and 6 bases from J, leaving 18 bases between. The CDR3 sequence is 16 residues long. Germline V CDR1 and CDR2: LNHDA, SQIVND (reference sequence). The CDR3 DNA reads TGTGCCAGTAGTATAGGCACAGGTGATTTGAAGGCTGAAGCTTTCTTT. Protein sequence: CASSIGTGDLKAEAFF.

The chain joins TRBV18 to TRBJ1-2; D possibly corresponds to TRBD1 (6 bases). Germline CDR1 is KGHSH and CDR2 is LQKENI. V gave up 4 bases and J gave up 4 bases, with 22 bases separating them. The CDR3 spans 17 residues. The CDR3 protein is CASSHLKVQGRGYGYTF. The CDR3 nucleotides read TGTGCCAGCTCACACCTCAAGGTACAGGGAAGAGGCTATGGCTACACCTTC. The full variable domain, in which reference TRBV18 and TRBJ1-2 provide the parts outside the CDR3, is NAGVMQNPRHLVRRRGQEARLRCSPMKGHSHVYWYRQLPEEGLKFMVYLQKENIIDESGMPKERFSAEFPKEGPSILRIQQVVRGDSAAYFCASSHLKVQGRGYGYTFGSGTRLTVV.

The sample holds a few counts of this clone. The gene calls are TRBV5-1 and TRBJ2-2; TRBD1 agrees at 8 bases. V shed 0 bases and J 3 bases; nucleotides not matched to a gene: 1. The CDR3 is 15 residues long. Germline V gene lookup returns CDR1 SGHRS and CDR2 YFSETQ. CDR3 in amino acids: CASSLETGDTGELFF. Written as DNA, the CDR3 is TGCGCCAGCAGCTTGGAGACAGGGGACACCGGGGAGCTGTTTTTT.